Listed here are 18 T cell receptor beta chains from one sample, sequenced in a study of CD8+ T cells in alopecia areata (dated by TCRdb to 2017 to 2018). The treatment or condition tag for this specimen amounts to: oral pan-JAK inhibitor, 5-10 mg twice daily. Libraries were prepared through the immunoSEQ multiplex PCR assay. RNA was extracted from all samples and reverse transcribed into cDNA as template for TCR sequencing. Imported from immuneACCESS, the table was reduced by TCRdb to in-frame sequences with V and J called. These copies leave out some clones; in studies compared against another copy, an unresolved V gene accounts for under half, and the cause of the remainder is not known. This sample has 150,000 to 200,000 clones in its table, and about three fifths of those were observed once. Clones ranked in the top ten supply approximately 1.2% of the sample. This sample comprised CD4+ T cells sorted from blood, obtained between weeks 47 and 50, from a patient treated with tofacitinib. The receptor set was obtained from a human donor with alopecia areata.

The rearrangement links TRBV2 to TRBJ2-3, with a tentative D call TRBD2 (7 bases). The V end was cut by 5 bases, the J end by 1 base, with 13 bases between. The CDR3 is made up of 15 amino acids. The germline gives CDR1 SNHLY, CDR2 FYNNEI. In DNA, the CDR3 is TGTGCCAGCAGTCCATCGGGGGGCCGCACAGATACGCAGTATTTT. Amino acids: CASSPSGGRTDTQYF.

V gene TRBV30 combines with J gene TRBJ1-5; the D gene is possibly TRBD1 (6 bases). Germline CDR1 is GTSNPN and CDR2 is SVGIG (reference sequence). V was cut by 1 base and J by 2 bases, with 21 bases left in between. There are 18 residues in the CDR3. CDR3 residues: CAWSGPGGGASRNQPQHF. The CDR3 nucleotides are TGTGCCTGGAGTGGCCCCGGGGGGGGCGCGTCTCGCAATCAGCCCCAGCATTTT.

The chain carries TRBV5-4 and TRBJ1-1; D gene uncertain. The CDR3 is made up of 14 amino acids. Germline-derived CDR1 and CDR2 are SGHNT and YYREEE (reference sequence). V lost 0 bases, J lost 3 bases, and 9 bases lay in between. This CDR3 is CASSLGGKDTEAFF. The CDR3, as DNA: TGTGCCAGCAGCTTGGGAGGGAAGGACACTGAAGCTTTCTTT.

This clone has just a few counts. This rearrangement joins TRBV2 to TRBJ1-2; TRBD1 agrees at 7 bases. Per germline, CDR1 SNHLY and CDR2 FYNNEI. The J segment lost 9 bases and the V segment lost 7 bases, leaving 8 bases of the junction unmatched. The CDR3 is 12 residues long. Written as DNA, the CDR3 is TGTGCCAGCACCCAAGAGACAGGGCGCTACACCTTC. Its translation: CASTQETGRYTF.

The CDR3 loop reads CASPDGGNEQYF. DNA of the CDR3: TGTGCCAGCCCCGATGGGGGAAACGAGCAGTACTTC. The V call is TRBV14, the J call TRBJ2-7; D is possibly TRBD1 or TRBD2 (5 bases each). The V end lost 8 bases, the J end lost 5 bases, and 13 bases lay between the germline ends. The CDR3 length is 12 residues. CDR1 and CDR2 from the germline V gene are SGHDN and FVKESK.

The chain joins TRBV30 to TRBJ2-3, with D unresolved. Germline CDR1 and CDR2: GTSNPN and SVGIG (reference sequence). Trimming left V 0 bases short and J 0 bases short, with 10 bases between. CDR3 length: 15 amino acids. CDR3 sequence: CAWSVRRISTDTQYF. The DNA for the CDR3 is TGTGCCTGGAGTGTTAGAAGAATAAGCACAGATACGCAGTATTTT.

This clone occurred once. This chain joins TRBV10-2 and TRBJ2-3, with TRBD2 identical over 9 bases. Germline CDR1 and CDR2: WSHSY and SAAADI. V trimming: 2 bases; J trimming: 2 bases; junction bases outside the gene matches: 2. The length of the CDR3 is 15 residues. The CDR3 DNA follows: TGCGCCAGCAGTGAGACTAGCGGGCACACAGATACGCAGTATTTT. Protein sequence: CASSETSGHTDTQYF.

This clone was observed a few times. A read error may produce the germline difference seen at one junction end. The gene calls are TRBV11-2 and TRBJ1-6; 7 bases line up with TRBD1. Germline CDR1 and CDR2: SGHAT and FQNNGV. This CDR3 comprises 14 residues. CDR3 loop: CASSLDRVNSPLHF. CDR3 DNA sequence: TGTGCCAGCAGCCTAGACAGGGTAAATTCACCCCTCCACTTT.

The table lists this clone with a few counts. The chain is built from TRBV25-1 and TRBJ2-7, with 9 bases identical to TRBD1. Losses at the gene ends were 4 bases for V and 0 bases for J; bases not matched to a gene: 7. This CDR3 comprises 16 residues. Germline CDR1 is MGHDK and CDR2 is SYGVNS. The CDR3 sequence: CASSVPPGQGSYEQYF. CDR3 sequence (DNA): TGTGCCAGCAGTGTACCTCCGGGACAGGGCTCCTACGAGCAGTACTTC.

The chain has TRBV25-1 and TRBJ2-5, with D uncertain. This CDR3 spans 11 amino acids. Germline CDR1 reads MGHDK; CDR2 reads SYGVNS. The V end lost 6 bases, the J end lost 4 bases, and 6 bases lay between the germline ends. The chain's CDR3 is CASRTGETQYF. CDR3 in DNA: TGTGCCAGCAGGACGGGAGAGACCCAGTACTTC.

This chain links TRBV29-1 with TRBJ1-2; tentative D call: TRBD1 (6 bases). Deletions cut 6 bases from V and 4 bases from J, with 12 bases between. In germline, CDR1 is SQVTM, CDR2 ANQGSEA. CDR3 length: 12 amino acids. The DNA for the CDR3 is TGCAGCGTAATCAGGGGCCCCTATGGCTACACCTTC. Amino acids: CSVIRGPYGYTF.

V is TRBV7-2 and J is TRBJ2-6; D is unclear. V was cut by 5 bases and J by 0 bases, with 8 bases left in between. The CDR3 sequence is 15 residues long. In germline, CDR1 is SGHTA, CDR2 FQGNSA. Here the CDR3 reads CASSLTSSGANVLTF. The CDR3 coding sequence is TGTGCCAGCAGCCTGACAAGCTCTGGGGCCAACGTCCTGACTTTC.

V is TRBV25-1 and J is TRBJ1-5, with 8 bases lining up with TRBD1. CDR3 length equals 13 residues. Trimming took 6 bases from V and 7 from J; bases not matched to a gene: 5. Germline V lookup: CDR1 MGHDK, CDR2 SYGVNS. Here the CDR3 DNA reads TGTGCCAGCAGGGGACAGGAGGGACAGCCCCAGCATTTT. The encoded protein is CASRGQEGQPQHF.

This clone has a single count. The genes are TRBV6-1 and TRBJ2-5, with D tentatively TRBD2 (6 bases). CDR1 is MNHNS and CDR2 is SASEGT in the germline V gene. Trimming shortened V by 3 bases and J by 3 bases, and 11 bases separated the two germline ends. The CDR3 is 14 amino acids. The CDR3 DNA reads TGTGCCAGCAGTGAGTCAGGGAGGAAAGAGACCCAGTACTTC. Its protein product is CASSESGRKETQYF.

V gene TRBV7-2 combines with J gene TRBJ1-5; D remains ambiguous. V was cut by 5 bases and J by 2 bases, with 19 bases left in between. The CDR3 loop spans 17 amino acids. Germline CDR1 SGHTA, CDR2 FQGNSA. CDR3 DNA sequence: TGTGCCAGCAGCGACCTCCTGGTCGGCGGCCGCAATCAGCCCCAGCATTTT. Translating gives CASSDLLVGGRNQPQHF. Drawing the rest from reference TRBV7-2 and TRBJ1-5, the complete variable domain is GAGVSQSPSNKVTEKGKDVELRCDPISGHTALYWYRQSLGQGLEFLIYFQGNSAPDKSGLPSDRFSAERTGGSVSTLTIQRTQQEDSAVYLCASSDLLVGGRNQPQHFGDGTRLSIL.

The V call is TRBV25-1, the J call TRBJ1-2, with no clear D. The CDR3 loop spans 14 amino acids. Trimming took off 0 bases at V and 5 bases at J, with 10 bases between the two ends. From germline, CDR1 is MGHDK and CDR2 SYGVNS. CDR3 sequence: CASSEYWGSYGYTF. CDR3 bases: TGTGCCAGCAGTGAATACTGGGGAAGTTATGGCTACACCTTC.

The chain uses TRBV9 and TRBJ1-4, with TRBD1 identical over 9 bases. Germline V gives CDR1 SGDLS, CDR2 YYNGEE. The CDR3 covers 14 residues. V lost 2 bases, J lost 6 bases, and 2 bases stayed unmatched. This CDR3 is CASSVTGGDEKLFF. Here the CDR3 DNA reads TGTGCCAGCAGCGTGACAGGGGGAGATGAAAAACTGTTTTTT.

The genes are TRBV30 and TRBJ1-1, with D uncertain. The CDR3 consists of 12 residues. V lost 4 bases and J lost 1, with 7 bases in between. Germline V lookup: CDR1 GTSNPN, CDR2 SVGIG (reference sequence). In DNA, the CDR3 is TGTGCCTGGAACACGGGGAACACTGAAGCTTTCTTT. Its translation: CAWNTGNTEAFF.